One and the same sample provided the 22 T cell receptor beta chains below, sequenced in a study of cytomegalovirus exposure and HLA in healthy donors. Use of 60 Vbeta and 13 Jbeta primers characterized the PCR. Sequencing was performed with immunoSEQ multiplex PCR; in TCRdb, only in-frame clones are kept and a portion is missing. The table lists approximately 130,000 clones, about 80% of them singletons. The sequencing input was PBMCs. The receptor source for this set is a man aged 25-45 years in good health and CMV-seronegative.

The DNA for the CDR3 is TGTGCCAGCAGTTACGGAGACACAGATACGCAGTATTTT. Translating it yields CASSYGDTDTQYF. The chain is built from TRBV6-5 and TRBJ2-3, with D hard to call. Germline CDR1 is MNHEY and CDR2 is SVGAGI. The CDR3 loop spans 13 amino acids. Trimming stripped 2 bases from V and 2 bases from J, with 5 bases between.

The chain has TRBV7-9 and TRBJ1-2; TRBD1 is a possible D gene (6 bases). The V end was cut by 7 bases, the J end by 2 bases, with 17 bases between. Germline CDR1 is SEHNR and CDR2 is FQNEAQ (reference sequence). The CDR3 contains 15 residues. The CDR3 protein is CASTLTRGRNYGYTF. The DNA for the CDR3 is TGTGCCAGCACCTTGACCAGGGGCCGGAACTATGGCTACACCTTC. The whole variable domain, filled in from reference TRBV7-9 and TRBJ1-2, reads DTGVSQNPRHKITKRGQNVTFRCDPISEHNRLYWYRQTLGQGPEFLTYFQNEAQLEKSRLLSDRFSAERPKGSFSTLEIQRTEQGDSAMYLCASTLTRGRNYGYTFGSGTRLTVV.

The chain couples TRBV11-2 to TRBJ2-3; a weak D match, TRBD1 (6 bases). The germline V gene has CDR1 SGHAT and CDR2 FQNNGV. The CDR3 is 13 amino acids. Trimming took off 4 bases at V and 4 bases at J, with 9 bases between the two ends. CDR3 DNA sequence: TGTGCCAGCAGCTCAGGGGCGGCAGATACGCAGTATTTT. This translates into CASSSGAADTQYF.

In its sample, this clone was seen a few times. The rearrangement links TRBV5-1 to TRBJ1-1, with 8 nucleotides matching TRBD1. J lost 1 base, V lost 4 bases, and 12 bases had no gene match. The CDR3 is made up of 17 amino acids. CDR1 is SGHRS and CDR2 is YFSETQ in the germline V gene. CDR3 protein: CASSLTGTGMRNTEAFF. The CDR3 region has the DNA TGCGCCAGCAGCCTTACAGGGACAGGAATGAGGAACACTGAAGCTTTCTTT.

For the CDR3, the DNA is TGTGCCAGCAGCCCTCTCGCGGGAGCGGGTGAGCAGTTCTTC. Its protein is CASSPLAGAGEQFF. The chain employs TRBV6-4 and TRBJ2-1, with 7 positions matching TRBD2. V trimming: 6 bases; J trimming: 9 bases; junction bases outside the gene matches: 11. This CDR3 has 14 amino acids. The germline V gene has CDR1 MRHNA and CDR2 SNTAGT.

The chain couples TRBV6-6 to TRBJ1-1, with D possibly TRBD1 on 5 matching bases. Trimming cost V 0 bases and J 5 bases, with 16 bases left between them. Looked up from germline, CDR1 is MNHNY and CDR2 is SVGAGI (reference sequence). This CDR3 region has 16 residues. The CDR3: CASSYSGGGASTEAFF. In DNA, the CDR3 is TGTGCCAGCAGTTACTCGGGGGGTGGGGCAAGTACTGAAGCTTTCTTT.

The chain has TRBV19 and TRBJ2-4; 7 positions match TRBD1. The CDR3 loop spans 14 amino acids. Germline values: CDR1 LNHDA, CDR2 SQIVND (reference sequence). J was trimmed by 5 bases and V by 5 bases; bases with no gene match: 6. This chain's CDR3 is CASSARTGENIQYF. CDR3 in DNA: TGTGCCAGTAGTGCCCGGACAGGAGAAAACATTCAGTACTTC.

This clone came up a few times. The rearrangement links TRBV6-5 to TRBJ1-2, with TRBD1 as a possible D gene (6 bases). The length of the CDR3 is 14 residues. Germline V gene lookup returns CDR1 MNHEY and CDR2 SVGAGI. Trimming cost V 0 bases and J 8 bases, with 13 bases left between them. In nucleotides, the CDR3 is TGTGCCAGCAGTTACTCGAGGGGGTCATGGGGCTACACCTTC. Its protein product is CASSYSRGSWGYTF.

The chain uses TRBV14 and TRBJ2-7, with D possibly TRBD2 on 5 matching bases. The CDR3 sequence is 15 residues long. Trimming left V 4 bases short and J 0 bases short, with 13 bases between. CDR1 SGHDN and CDR2 FVKESK come from the germline V gene. In DNA, the CDR3 is TGTGCCAGCAGCCCACTGACTGGGAGCTCCTACGAGCAGTACTTC. Its translation is CASSPLTGSSYEQYF.

Comments on this clone: Its ends do not fully match the called genes, so a read error is possible. CDR3 amino acids: CASSDIDRQGSAVF. The CDR3, as DNA: TGTGCCAGCAGCGACATTGACCGACAGGGATCGGCGGTTTTT. The chain employs TRBV5-4 and TRBJ2-3; TRBD1 matches 7 bases. Per germline, CDR1 SGHNT and CDR2 YYREEE (reference sequence). This CDR3 comprises 14 residues.

V is TRBV28 and J is TRBJ1-1, with TRBD1 as a possible D gene (5 bases). CDR1 MDHEN and CDR2 SYDVKM come from the germline V gene. Trimming stripped 6 bases from V and 4 bases from J, with 12 bases between. The CDR3 has 13 residues. The CDR3 DNA reads as TGTGCCAGCAGCCAGGTAGGGGTCACTGAAGCTTTCTTT. It translates to CASSQVGVTEAFF. The full variable domain, completed using reference TRBV28 and TRBJ1-1, is DVKVTQSSRYLVKRTGEKVFLECVQDMDHENMFWYRQDPGLGLRLIYFSYDVKMKEKGDIPEGYSVSREKKERFSLILESASTNQTSMYLCASSQVGVTEAFFGQGTRLTVV.

The rearrangement uses TRBV4-1 and TRBJ2-2, with a weak D call TRBD2 (5 bases). The CDR3 is 17 amino acids. The germline V and J ends were trimmed by 2 bases and 0 bases, with 13 bases remaining between them. Looked up from germline, CDR1 is MGHRA and CDR2 is YSYEKL. DNA of the CDR3: TGCGCCAGCAGCCAAAGATCGGACTCGCCGAACACCGGGGAGCTGTTTTTT. It translates to CASSQRSDSPNTGELFF.

V and J are TRBV6-1 and TRBJ2-1; TRBD1 matches at 7 bases. The V gene's germline CDR1 is MNHNS and CDR2 SASEGT. With V trimmed by 4 bases and J by 7 bases, 19 bases remained unmatched. The CDR3 covers 18 residues. Here the CDR3 DNA reads TGTGCCAGCAGTGTACTGAAAGGGGGATTGACAGGGTGGAATGAGCAGTTCTTC. This gives the protein CASSVLKGGLTGWNEQFF.

The chain employs TRBV7-8 and TRBJ1-5; 9 positions match TRBD1. Germline assignment: CDR1 SGHVS and CDR2 FQNEAQ. The CDR3 runs to 13 residues. V was clipped by 5 bases and J by 7 bases; unmatched bases: 3. In nucleotides, the CDR3 is TGTGCCAGCAGCCTGGACAGGGGACAGCCCCAGCATTTT. Encoded protein: CASSLDRGQPQHF.

The gene calls are TRBV5-1 and TRBJ2-4, with 9 bases identical to TRBD1. The germline CDR1 and CDR2 sequences are SGHRS and YFSETQ. Trimming at V came to 4 bases and at J to 9 bases, leaving 11 bases not matched to a gene. This CDR3 has 15 amino acids. The CDR3, as DNA: TGCGCCAGCAGCACTCTGCCGGGACAGGGAACCATTCAGTACTTC. Its translation: CASSTLPGQGTIQYF. The complete variable domain, with remaining parts taken from reference TRBV5-1 and TRBJ2-4, reads KAGVTQTPRYLIKTRGQQVTLSCSPISGHRSVSWYQQTPGQGLQFLFEYFSETQRNKGNFPGRFSGRQFSNSRSEMNVSTLELGDSALYLCASSTLPGQGTIQYFGAGTRLSVL.

This chain uses TRBV5-1 with TRBJ2-7, with 12 bases identical to TRBD1. The J segment lost 4 bases and the V segment lost 3 bases, leaving 5 bases of the junction unmatched. The germline V gene encodes CDR1 SGHRS and CDR2 YFSETQ. The CDR3 totals 15 residues. The CDR3 sequence: CASSYLGQGAYEQYF. The CDR3 DNA reads TGCGCCAGCAGCTATTTGGGACAGGGGGCGTACGAGCAGTACTTC.

The chain is built from TRBV5-1 and TRBJ2-2; 8 bases line up with TRBD1. The germline CDR1 and CDR2 sequences are SGHRS and YFSETQ. This CDR3 spans 15 amino acids. After removal of 4 bases from V and 2 bases from J, the junction contained 4 bases not matched to a gene. The CDR3 protein is CASSTGQANTGELFF. The CDR3 DNA reads TGCGCCAGCAGCACGGGACAGGCAAACACCGGGGAGCTGTTTTTT.

This clone has only one observation. This sequence joins TRBV5-1 and TRBJ1-5, with TRBD1 identical over 8 bases. CDR1 is SGHRS, CDR2 YFSETQ, per germline. The V gene end was trimmed by 4 bases and the J gene end by 0 bases; junction bases not matched to a gene: 3. The CDR3 runs 15 residues. This CDR3 is CASSLTGVSNQPQHF. Here the CDR3 DNA reads TGCGCCAGCAGCCTGACAGGGGTTAGCAATCAGCCCCAGCATTTT.

The gene calls are TRBV28 and TRBJ2-7; D is uncertain. CDR1 is MDHEN, CDR2 SYDVKM, per germline. The CDR3 runs to 12 residues. Trimming removed 7 bases at V and 3 bases at J, with 10 bases between. In nucleotides, the CDR3 is TGTGCCAGCACCGGGTATGTCTACGAGCAGTACTTC. Translated: CASTGYVYEQYF.

The rearrangement uses TRBV4-2 and TRBJ2-7; D is possibly TRBD1 (5 bases). V was pared by 0 bases and J by 3 bases, with 15 bases between. There are 16 residues in the CDR3. Germline values: CDR1 LGHNA, CDR2 YNFKEQ. The CDR3 DNA sequence: TGTGCCAGCAGCCAAGAACCCTCAGTAGGGGTCTACGAGCAGTACTTC. It codes for CASSQEPSVGVYEQYF.

V gene TRBV29-1 combines with J gene TRBJ2-1, with TRBD2 matching 14 bases. Germline lookup yields CDR1 SQVTM and CDR2 ANQGSEA. This CDR3 spans 16 amino acids. V gave up 6 bases and J gave up 9 bases; unmatched junction bases: 13. CDR3: CSVALTSGRARGEQFF. The CDR3 DNA follows: TGCAGCGTGGCCCTGACTAGCGGGAGGGCCAGGGGTGAGCAGTTCTTC.

The chain couples TRBV5-1 to TRBJ1-2; 9 nucleotides match TRBD1. The germline gives CDR1 SGHRS, CDR2 YFSETQ. The CDR3 extends over 15 amino acids. V lost 4 bases and J lost 4; bases outside the gene matches: 8. The CDR3 is CASSEVTGGVYGYTF. Written as DNA, the CDR3 is TGCGCCAGCAGCGAAGTTACAGGGGGCGTCTATGGCTACACCTTC. Full variable domain (remainder filled in from reference TRBV5-1 and TRBJ1-2): KAGVTQTPRYLIKTRGQQVTLSCSPISGHRSVSWYQQTPGQGLQFLFEYFSETQRNKGNFPGRFSGRQFSNSRSEMNVSTLELGDSALYLCASSEVTGGVYGYTFGSGTRLTVV.